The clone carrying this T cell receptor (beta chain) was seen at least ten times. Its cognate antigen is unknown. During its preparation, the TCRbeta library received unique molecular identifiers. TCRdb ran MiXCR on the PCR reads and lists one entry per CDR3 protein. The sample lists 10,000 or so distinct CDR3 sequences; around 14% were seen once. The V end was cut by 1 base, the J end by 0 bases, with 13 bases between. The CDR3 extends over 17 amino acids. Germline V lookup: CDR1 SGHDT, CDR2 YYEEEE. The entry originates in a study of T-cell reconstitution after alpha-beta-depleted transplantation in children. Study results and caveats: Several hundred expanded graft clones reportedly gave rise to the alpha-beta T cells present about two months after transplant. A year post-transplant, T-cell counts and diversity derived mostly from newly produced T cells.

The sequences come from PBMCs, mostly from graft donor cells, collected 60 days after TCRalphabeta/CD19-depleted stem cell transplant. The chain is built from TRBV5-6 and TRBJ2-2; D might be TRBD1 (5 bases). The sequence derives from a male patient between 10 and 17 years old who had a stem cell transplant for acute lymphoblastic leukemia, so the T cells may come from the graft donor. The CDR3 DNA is TGTGCCAGCAGCTTGTTTGGCAGGGTCTCGAACACCGGGGAGCTGTTTTTT. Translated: CASSLFGRVSNTGELFF.